The present T cell receptor beta chain was sequenced within a study of cytomegalovirus exposure and HLA in healthy donors (dated by TCRdb to between 2016 and 2019). Regarding the complete study: According to an earlier analysis of 450 to 650 of the donors, about 179 million T cells yielded 117 million unique TCR beta sequences and more than 250 Gb of sequence data. Roughly 310 gigabases of sequencing data and 70 million to 85 million unique TCR sequences were included in an early release covering several hundred HLA-typed donors. High-throughput TCR immunosequencing, statistical association of individual TCRs with disease status, and machine learning were combined to predict cytomegalovirus infection status. Using immunosequencing, the study profiled T cell repertoires from around 680 subjects and related those repertoires to cytomegalovirus serostatus. A later analysis re-examined previously published TCR beta repertoires from around 670 donors and added high-resolution HLA genotyping to investigate patterns of TCR occurrence. The study was designed to test whether signatures of past pathogen exposure could be identified by cataloging public T cell receptors. Along with the approximately 700-subject first cohort, a separate validation cohort of over a hundred different subjects was used. Among a few hundred genotyped donors of the cohort, an average of around 240,000 unique TCR beta nucleotide sequences were sequenced per donor, roughly a sixth of them non-productive. A handful of DR-DQ haplotypes were treated as single units for association and clustering because of strong linkage in the cohort. In a later genetic analysis, genome-wide SNP genotypes for about 55% of the roughly 670 donors were used, and that subset was treated as a discovery cohort. All discovery cohort repertoires had been generated using a single sequencing platform. An earlier analysis of around 640 of the donors used high-throughput TCR beta sequencing to judge whether each TCR beta V gene segment behaved as functional or pseudogenic. Rather than using new phenotypic data, the later analysis identified candidate immune exposures from TCR beta sequences and from how often those sequences occurred across donors. HLA typing included class I and class II loci at four-digit resolution. Donor age, sex, ethnicity and CMV serostatus were compiled alongside the repertoire data. Typing coverage varied by locus: roughly 629-630 donors for A, B, C, DRB1 and DQB1; 522 for DQA1; around 570 for DPA1; some 470 for DPB1. The genetic ancestry cluster associated with self-reported Caucasian donors included over 65% of the roughly 390 genotyped donors. Results and caveats for the whole study, not just this receptor: Because HLA typing was unavailable for some donors at each locus, only the typed subset was used in association tests. A cluster of highly shared sequence variants was judged likely to represent a technical artifact of the sequencing pipeline. At a false discovery rate of 0.05, a later analysis linked 15,000 to 20,000 TCR beta sequences to specific HLA alleles. According to a later analysis, most CMV-associated TCR beta chains appeared to be HLA-restricted, and the HLA associations seemed to be driven largely by CMV exposure. The study gave a list of under 200 TCR beta chains associated with cytomegalovirus. In both the original and validation cohorts, the classifier was reported to diagnose cytomegalovirus status with high specificity and sensitivity. The earlier analysis of 587 of the donors excluded some 16 rarely observed V segments, including chromosome 9 orphons, because counts were too low. Most TCR sequences were seen in very few donors, while some public TCRs were found in many individuals. In an earlier analysis of about 600 of the donors, most TCR beta V segments appeared in productive rearrangements about 87% or about 30% of the time, broadly matching IMGT annotations. A later genetic analysis reported fewer N-insertions in productive TCRs among donors in an Asian-associated ancestry cluster than the roughly 700-donor mean. In a later analysis, HLA-associated TCR beta chains showed more clonal expansion and lower generation probabilities than non-associated chains that were equally common. Roughly uniform sequencing depth across donors was assumed in presence/absence analyses, although this assumption may not hold. In a later analysis, several top co-occurrence clusters were reported to appear linked to parvovirus B19, influenza, CMV and Epstein-Barr virus. A further reported finding was that TCR beta sequences accurately predicted the HLA-A and HLA-B alleles for most subjects in the first cohort. Linkage disequilibrium might explain the correlated functional status among segregating V segments, but an unknown experimental factor could not be excluded. This cohort had only TCR beta chains sequenced, and the lack of alpha or paired-chain data limited which features could be detected. In vitro tests confirmed that a few of the cytomegalovirus-associated TCR beta chains recognize cytomegalovirus antigens. For the cohort, immune exposure information was limited to CMV serostatus. Because the 87-base-pair reads could not distinguish some IMGT-functional V segments, including TRBV6-2 and TRBV6-3, those segments were excluded. The authors suggested that the approach could potentially be generalized to other disease states and immunological phenotypes. Strong co-occurrence of HLA alleles, especially DR and DQ, made assigning TCR associations to individual alleles difficult. According to a later analysis, TCR association rates differed among HLA loci, with DRB1 alleles showing the most associated TCRs and HLA-C alleles showing the fewest. A later genetic analysis associated a missense DCLRE1C variant with V-gene and J-gene trimming of TCR beta chains, and an independent cohort replicated the association.

There are 17 amino acids in the CDR3, from cysteine to phenylalanine inclusive. The only DNA kept is the CDR3, 51 bases in frame from the first base. Here V drops 0 bases and J drops 0 bases, and the junction holds 4 bases not matched to any gene. The germline V gene sets CDR1 to LGHNA and CDR2 to YNFKEQ. The library was generated by the immunoSEQ multiplex PCR assay. The multiplex PCR relied on a mix of 60 forward primers for TCR Vbeta segments and 13 reverse primers for TCR Jbeta segments. A multiplex PCR assay on genomic DNA amplified the CDR3 region of rearranged TCR beta genes. Amplified TCR beta libraries were sequenced as 87-base-pair reads on the Illumina HiSeq System. The paper's processing steps were these. A later analysis counted 65 million to 90 million unique TCR beta chains across the 500 to 850 repertoires, and 10 million to 11 million of these chains were shared by at least two donors. To remove PCR and sequencing errors, raw reads were error-corrected and collapsed into unique sequences using a nearest-neighbor algorithm that merged closely related sequences. To assign V, D and J gene segments, CDR3 sequences were aligned to IMGT reference sequences. For a sequence to be retained, at least a six-nucleotide match to both a V gene segment and a J gene segment was required. Rearrangements were called productive when the CDR3 lacked stop codons and stayed in frame with V and J; all others were non-productive. CDR3 was defined by IMGT convention, running from the second conserved V-encoded cysteine to the conserved J-encoded phenylalanine. The earlier analysis of a few hundred of the donors excluded sequences that lacked an unambiguous match to a single V gene segment. In an earlier analysis of approximately 590 of the donors, a V segment was called functional when productive rearrangements were above 56.7%, and segregating when the standard deviation between donors exceeded 5%. To diagnose cytomegalovirus status from the catalog of TCR beta chain sequences, a statistical classification framework was built. In a later analysis, V and J genes were assigned by comparing TCR nucleotide sequences against IMGT/GENE-DB human TR gene sequences. In a later analysis, CDR3 sequences and most-parsimonious VDJ recombination scenarios were assigned using the TCRdist pipeline. In a later analysis, each TCR beta chain was defined by its CDR3 amino acid sequence together with its V-gene family, and reads without a unique V-gene family were excluded. A later analysis removed several hundred highly shared, low-generation-probability nucleotide sequences to deal with suspected cross-contamination and a sequencing artifact. In a later analysis, a clonal expansion index was calculated for each public chain from normalized within-repertoire ranks of inferred template counts. In a later analysis, generation probabilities were computed with a VDJ recombination model fitted to out-of-frame rearrangements, and the resulting probabilities were checked against IGoR. Hypergeometric tests were used in a later analysis to score TCR-TCR, TCR-HLA and TCR-CMV co-occurrence, with a repertoire-size bias correction applied to the TCR pairs. False discovery rates were estimated in a later analysis by permuting HLA or CMV assignments 20 times. A later analysis grouped co-occurring TCRs with DBSCAN, adding TCRdist sequence similarity when clustering within HLA-allele-positive subsets. Repertoires with fewer than 30,000 or more than 120,000 public chains, plus five repertoires with anomalous nucleotide sharing, were excluded from co-occurrence clustering. TCRdb carries this immuneACCESS record with in-frame sequences only. Its versions omit some clonotypes, under half of them owing to an unresolved V gene in the studies checked, with the rest unexplained. The V and J calls and clone size come from that table; D and trimming were worked out from the DNA. This sample gives more than 150,000 clones in total; roughly 80% of them show up just once. About 5.7% of the sample is in the top ten clones.

About this clone: It lacks a known antigen. The input lacks base qualities; no much larger clone sits a single base away.

The cohort consisted of some 730 healthy bone marrow donors. At the time of sampling, every cohort member was nominally healthy, though immune exposures that went unrecorded were likely present. The donor was CMV seropositive and was included in the group of around 300 seropositive cohort members. Each donor provided a peripheral blood sample, and peripheral blood mononuclear cells were used for TCR beta sequencing. Genomic DNA was extracted from the blood cell samples with the Qiagen DNeasy Blood Extraction Kit. The sample taken for sequencing was PBMCs. The rearranged segments are TRBV4-2 and TRBJ1-4; 7 central nucleotides agree with TRBD1. The TCR was taken from a man in his forties or fifties in good health and CMV-seropositive. The CDR3 protein: CASSQEQGLPTNEKLFF. The nucleotides read TGTGCCAGCAGCCAAGAACAGGGGCTACCAACTAATGAAAAACTGTTTTTT.